This T cell receptor beta chain comes out of a study of blood T cell repertoires in COVID-19. Study information: Whether acute or convalescent, the COVID-19 samples came from the United States, Italy and Spain.

This CDR3 region has 14 residues. Trimming pared 4 bases from V and 0 bases from J, leaving 9 bases between. The germline CDR1 and CDR2 sequences are MNHEY and SMNVEV (reference sequence). Clones were sequenced by immunoSEQ multiplex PCR, and TCRdb holds only the in-frame ones, with some missing. The sample records approximately 100,000 clones, about 79% being singletons. The receptor comes from a woman aged 80 or older with active or convalescent COVID-19. The V gene is TRBV27, the J gene TRBJ1-2; D perhaps matches TRBD1 (5 bases). The sequenced sample was peripheral blood. CDR3 bases: TGTGCCAGCAGTTCCAGGGCAGCTAACTATGGCTACACCTTC. Protein product: CASSSRAANYGYTF.